Given below is one TCR beta chain in context. Its antigen is unidentified. Losses at the gene ends were 4 bases for V and 4 bases for J; bases not matched to a gene: 4. The germline gives CDR1 MDHEN, CDR2 SYDVKM. This CDR3 has 14 amino acids. This entry is derived from a study of OX40 agonist ivuxolimab in advanced cancers. Study-wide context: Patients undergoing dose escalation presented with hepatocellular carcinoma, melanoma, renal cell or head and neck cancer. Study-wide findings and caveats: Those patients achieving a partial response at 0.1-3.0 mg/kg showed among the lowest clonal expansion. The CD4+ and CD8+ T cells in the blood had expanded clonally by week 6 at 0.1 to 3.0 mg/kg. The study found that CD8+ T cells averaged more expanded clones than CD4+.

Generated by immunoSEQ multiplex PCR, the TCRdb table keeps only in-frame clones and is missing some. The data contain around 48,000 clones, approximately 77% of them singletons. The sequence came from an adult with an advanced solid tumor such as melanoma, head and neck, liver or kidney cancer. The rearrangement links TRBV28 to TRBJ1-2; 9 nucleotides align to TRBD1. Sequencing used CD4+ or CD8+ T cells sorted from blood, obtained in a trial of the OX40 agonist ivuxolimab. This chain's CDR3 is CASSSRTGAYGYTF. For the CDR3, the DNA is TGTGCCAGCAGTTCCCGGACAGGGGCCTATGGCTACACCTTC.